The present TCR beta chain was sequenced within a study of T cell responses to AZD1222 COVID-19 vaccine. Study-wide results and limits: Regions left unmutated in variants are reportedly the target of nearly half of spike-specific TCRs.

Concerning this clone itself: The antigen is unknown.

CDR1 is SGHTA and CDR2 is FQGTGA in the germline V gene. The CDR3 has 15 amino acids. V was shortened by 3 bases and J by 6 bases, with 15 bases between the two germline ends. Profiled with immunoSEQ multiplex PCR; TCRdb holds only in-frame clones, not every one. Among about 83,000 clones listed, roughly 86% were seen once. The rearrangement uses TRBV7-3 and TRBJ2-1, with a tentative D call TRBD2 (6 bases). The clonotype originates from an adult in good health. The sample was peripheral blood, taken on day 0 of AZD1222 vaccination. The CDR3 DNA sequence: TGTGCCAGCAGCTTCTGGACTGGGGGGATCAATGAGCAGTTCTTC. Translated: CASSFWTGGINEQFF.